This TCR beta chain was identified in a study of blood T cell repertoires in COVID-19. Overall study: Acute-phase and convalescent COVID-19 samples originated in the United States, Italy and Spain.

Original processing methods: Researchers report that nucleated cell counts were estimated from reference gene primer amplification. The protocol was immunoSEQ multiplex PCR, while the TCRdb copy is restricted to in-frame clones and leaves out a portion. D and trimming were read from the DNA, whereas the V and J calls and clone size are those reported in that table. The sample lists some 230,000 clones; roughly 81% were seen once. Germline lookup yields CDR1 SGHTA and CDR2 FQGTGA. This CDR3 is 16 amino acids long. Trimming removed 4 bases from V and 8 bases from J; junction bases left unmatched: 13. The source is a man in his forties with acute or convalescent COVID-19. This chain links TRBV7-3 with TRBJ1-2; 10 nucleotides match TRBD1. The sample was peripheral blood. The CDR3 sequence: CASSSRSGTGEGGYTF. CDR3 nucleotides: TGTGCCAGCAGCTCCCGTTCCGGGACAGGGGAAGGGGGCTACACCTTC.